This TCR beta chain was observed in a study of shared clonotypes between healthy human individuals (dated by TCRdb to 2018 to 2020). Regarding the complete study: The cohort comprised a couple of women and three men aged 18 to 49 years. Blood TCR repertoires of roughly five healthy adults were deeply sequenced to estimate repertoire size and the extent of clonotype sharing between individuals. Different laboratories and diverse techniques were used to prepare libraries and sequence TCR repertoires, to increase sequencing depth and limit assay-specific biases. Leukapheresis yielded between about 0.94 and 9.5 billion PBMCs per donor. For each donor, three plates each were used for CD4 naive and CD4 memory, two plates were used for CD8 naive, and one plate was used for CD8 memory. Overall study outcomes, separate from this receptor: Naive subsets generally had larger estimated clonotype richness than memory subsets. Because the study included a small number of donors, the genetic and exposure-history diversity represented was limited. Higher generation probabilities were observed for clonotypes shared by all four sorted-subset donors than for non-shared clonotypes. Across a few donors, around 5% of naive CD4, approximately 3.6% of naive CD8, under 2.5% of memory CD4, and about 0.4% of memory CD8 clonotypes were shared. Even with the large sequencing depth, rarefaction of the sorted-subset datasets indicated that sequencing was incomplete. Sampling was restricted to blood, and TCR repertoires in tissue are likely to differ from TCR repertoires in blood. Pairwise subsampling indicated that sequencing depth was expected to affect the degree of clonotype sharing among donors.

Details on this clone: Its antigen target is currently unknown. Per-base qualities were not stored, and no clone one base away is much larger.

TCR CDR3 regions were amplified from genomic DNA by multiplex PCR using the deep immunoSEQ assay. Extracted genomic DNA from each cell subset was distributed evenly across all wells of several immunoSEQ 96-well plates, and each plate was treated as a replicate. Each replicate PCR for sorted subsets received 150 to 250 ng genomic DNA, equal to roughly 29,000 T cell genomes. The purified libraries were quantified using a Qubit 3.0 fluorometer, sized with a Bioanalyzer 2100, and then quantified again using the KAPA Library Quantification kit. Each immunoSEQ 96-well plate was sequenced on its own single-read 150-cycle Illumina NextSeq 550 flow cell. The study's own analysis went as follows. The immunoSEQ output contained only junctional sequences without quality scores, so filtering could not match that applied to full-length reads. Sequences were annotated with PyIR, a Python wrapper for IgBLAST v1.9, using IMGT germline references to assign V/J genes and CDR3. Reads were removed for weak V/J assignments (E-value above 1e-6), missing CDR3, stop codons, out-of-frame junctions, or ambiguous translated residues. V3J clonotypes were defined by identical inferred V gene, J gene, and CDR3 amino acid sequence. To compute the percentage overlap between repertoires, the number of shared unique clonotypes was divided by the size of the smaller repertoire. Richness of each repertoire was evaluated using RTK rarefaction, the Chao1 estimator, and Recon v2.1 estimates of unobserved clonotypes. Generation probabilities were computed with OLGA for all TCRbeta clonotypes obtained by the gDNA method from several donors. TCRdb holds this immuneACCESS table with in-frame rearrangements only. Some clones are missing; in checked studies, unresolved V genes explain under half, and the rest has no known cause. V and J calls and clone size are given by that table; D and trimming were obtained from the DNA. Recorded for this sample are around 100,000 clones; approximately 65% of them occurred a single time. Of the sample, approximately 25% falls within the top ten clones.

The cysteine opens and the phenylalanine closes a CDR3 of 15 amino acids. The entry retains the CDR3 DNA only, 45 bases that are in frame from base 1. Clipping removes 1 base from V and 8 bases from J, with 5 as the unmatched junction base count. As encoded in the germline V gene, CDR1 is MGHDK while CDR2 is SYGVNS. The donors were healthy, HIV-negative adults with no recently reported acute infections or vaccinations. All donors were Caucasian adults living in Nashville, Tennessee, USA. CD8 memory samples combined magnetically selected CD45RO+ cells with CCR7-negative CD45RA+ effector memory (TemRA) cells. Blood was obtained by leukapheresis, after which PBMCs were separated by Ficoll-Histopaque density gradient centrifugation and cryopreserved in liquid nitrogen vapor phase. Purity and quantity of every magnetically sorted T cell population were checked by analytical flow cytometry. From each sorted fraction, genomic DNA was isolated and quantified by UV absorbance on a Nanodrop 2000c.

The sequenced sample was memory CD8+ T cells sorted from blood. The sample's cell subset or site label is to be understood as: CD45RO+ cells pooled with CCR7-negative TemRA cells. The chain links TRBV25-1 with TRBJ1-6, with 7 bases matching TRBD1. This TCR was recovered from a woman aged 30 to 39 in good health. The DNA is as follows: TGTGCCAGCAGTGAATCGGGAGGGGGCGATTCACCCCTCCACTTT. Its product reads: CASSESGGGDSPLHF.